A single sample is the source of the 10 T cell receptor beta chains below, sequenced in a study of blood T cell repertoires in COVID-19 (dated by TCRdb to the early 2020s). Library generation was performed with the immunoSEQ multiplex PCR assay. TCRdb took over this immuneACCESS table, retaining in-frame rearrangements with V and J assigned. Such tables are incomplete; in checked studies, under half of the missing clones stem from an unresolved V gene, and the remainder is unexplained. The sample table lists about 230,000 clones, around four fifths of them with a count of one. The leading ten clones occupy approximately 9% of the sample. Sequencing was done on a sample of peripheral blood. The receptors derive from a man aged 40-50 years with active or convalescent COVID-19.

This rearrangement joins TRBV6-5 to TRBJ2-1; D is possibly TRBD2 (5 bases). Deletions cut 7 bases from V and 0 bases from J, with 13 bases between. The CDR3 runs 15 residues. The V gene's germline CDR1 is MNHEY and CDR2 SVGAGI. The chain's CDR3 is CASILREGSYNEQFF. The DNA of the CDR3 is TGTGCCAGCATCCTGAGGGAAGGCTCCTACAATGAGCAGTTCTTC.

This CDR3 reads CASSTETGGVMGAFF. The CDR3 coding sequence is TGCGCCAGCAGCACAGAAACAGGGGGCGTGATGGGAGCTTTCTTT. V is TRBV5-1 and J is TRBJ1-1; TRBD1 agrees at 9 bases. Losses at the gene ends were 4 bases for V and 10 bases for J; bases not matched to a gene: 14. Germline V gene sequence: CDR1 SGHRS, CDR2 YFSETQ. The CDR3 sequence is 15 residues long.

The V call is TRBV7-2, the J call TRBJ2-3; 7 nucleotides align to TRBD1. Germline CDR1 reads SGHTA; CDR2 reads FQGNSA. The CDR3 totals 12 residues. V was pared by 6 bases and J by 9 bases, with 6 bases of the junction left unmatched. The CDR3 DNA is TGTGCCAGCAGTTTACAGGGGTTCACGCAGTATTTT. This sequence encodes CASSLQGFTQYF.

In this sample, this clone turned up once. This sequence joins TRBV28 and TRBJ1-3; weak D call: TRBD1 (6 bases). Trimming left V 10 bases short and J 0 bases short, with 10 bases between. Germline V gene data show CDR1 as MDHEN and CDR2 as SYDVKM. The CDR3 has 13 residues. CDR3 amino acids: CATQGSSGNTIYF. The CDR3 bases are TGTGCCACCCAGGGGAGCTCTGGAAACACCATATATTTT. The whole variable domain, filled in from reference TRBV28 and TRBJ1-3, reads DVKVTQSSRYLVKRTGEKVFLECVQDMDHENMFWYRQDPGLGLRLIYFSYDVKMKEKGDIPEGYSVSREKKERFSLILESASTNQTSMYLCATQGSSGNTIYFGEGSWLTVV.

The chain links TRBV3-1 (or the pseudogene TRBV3-2) to TRBJ1-5; possible D gene TRBD1, 6 bases. The ends were cut back, 0 bases at V and 2 bases at J, with 11 bases in the middle. The CDR3 runs to 16 residues. CDR1 and CDR2 from the germline V gene are LGHDT and YNNKEL (reference sequence). This CDR3 is CASSQDGGAGNQPQHF. CDR3 nucleotide sequence: TGTGCCAGCAGCCAAGATGGGGGGGCAGGCAATCAGCCCCAGCATTTT.

This chain uses TRBV27 with TRBJ1-6, with 10 bases matching TRBD1. Germline V gene sequence: CDR1 MNHEY, CDR2 SMNVEV (reference sequence). Trimming at V came to 6 bases and at J to 0 bases, leaving 14 bases not matched to a gene. The CDR3 length is 20 residues. The CDR3 region is CASSLLGTGVASSYNSPLHF. The CDR3 region has the DNA TGTGCCAGCAGCCTTCTAGGGACAGGGGTGGCGAGCTCCTATAATTCACCCCTCCACTTT.

This clone was picked up one time. The rearrangement joins TRBV11-2 to TRBJ2-7; 7 nucleotides line up with TRBD1. CDR3 length: 16 residues. The trim removed 6 bases at V and 1 base at J, leaving 12 bases unmatched. The germline V gene encodes CDR1 SGHAT and CDR2 FQNNGV. The CDR3 sequence: CASRYRGRDFSYEQYF. The CDR3 DNA reads as TGTGCCAGCAGATATAGGGGGCGTGACTTTTCCTACGAGCAGTACTTC.

Only one count was recorded for this clone. This chain joins TRBV2 and TRBJ1-6; 10 bases align to TRBD1. CDR3 length equals 21 residues. J lost 0 bases, V lost 2 bases, and 13 bases had no gene match. Germline V lookup: CDR1 SNHLY, CDR2 FYNNEI. For the CDR3, the DNA is TGTGCCAGCAGTGAACGGAGAATGGGACAGGGGTCAAGCTCCTATAATTCACCCCTCCACTTT. This codes for CASSERRMGQGSSSYNSPLHF.

The genes are TRBV29-1 and TRBJ2-3; TRBD2 might be the D (5 bases). This CDR3 spans 12 amino acids. Deletions cut 7 bases from V and 2 bases from J, with 10 bases between. Germline assignment: CDR1 SQVTM and CDR2 ANQGSEA. CDR3 loop: CSGGRDTDTQYF. CDR3 sequence (DNA): TGCAGCGGTGGACGGGACACAGATACGCAGTATTTT.

The J gene is TRBJ1-4, the V gene TRBV6-5; TRBD1 might be the D (5 bases). CDR1 is MNHEY and CDR2 is SVGAGI in the germline V gene. Trimming took 0 bases from V and 7 from J, leaving 12 bases between them. This CDR3 is 15 amino acids long. In nucleotides, the CDR3 is TGTGCCAGCAGTTACTCGGGACGGGGAGGTGAAAAACTGTTTTTT. Its translation: CASSYSGRGGEKLFF.